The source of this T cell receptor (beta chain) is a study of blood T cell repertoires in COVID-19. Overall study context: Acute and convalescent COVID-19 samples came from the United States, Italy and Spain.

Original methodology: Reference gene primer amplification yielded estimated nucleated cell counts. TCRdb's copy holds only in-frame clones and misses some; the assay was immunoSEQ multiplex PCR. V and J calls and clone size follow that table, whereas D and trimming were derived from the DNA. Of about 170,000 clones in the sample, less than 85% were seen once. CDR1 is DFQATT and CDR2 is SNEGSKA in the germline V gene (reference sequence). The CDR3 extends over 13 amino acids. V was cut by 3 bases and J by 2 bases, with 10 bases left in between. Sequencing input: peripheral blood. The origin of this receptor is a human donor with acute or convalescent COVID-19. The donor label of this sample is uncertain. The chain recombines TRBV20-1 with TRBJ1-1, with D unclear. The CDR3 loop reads CSASSTANTEAFF. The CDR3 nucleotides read TGCAGTGCTAGTAGTACAGCAAACACTGAAGCTTTCTTT.